The rows below give T cell receptor beta chains drawn from one sample of a study of long-term antiretroviral therapy in people with HIV. Sequencing used immunoSEQ multiplex PCR; TCRdb keeps in-frame clones, though not all of them. Of around 28,000 clones in the sample, over 80% were seen once. Sequencing used unsorted PBMCs, obtained around 2.8 years after starting antiretroviral therapy. These receptors were obtained from a man younger than 40 with HIV. CDR3s include the opening cysteine and the closing phenylalanine or tryptophan. D genes are given only for firm matches. Clone size is given for some rows only: seen once, a few or many times, or a class if the clone is expanded.

>-|TRBV11-2|TRBJ2-1|-
TGTGCCAGCAGCCCTCTTCATGAGCAGTTCTTC
CASSPLHEQFF
>-|TRBV5-4|TRBJ2-5|-
TGTGCCAGCAGCCCCGGGGGGCGGGAGTGGGAGACCCAGTACTTC
CASSPGGREWETQYF
>-|TRBV7-2|TRBJ2-3|once
TGTGCCCTCCGGGGTCTCGGTAGCGATACGCAGTATTTT
CALRGLGSDTQYF
>-|TRBV5-4|TRBJ1-6|-
TGTGCCAGCAGCTTGGTGGGGGCTGATTCACCCCTCCACTTT
CASSLVGADSPLHF
>TRBD1|TRBV4-1|TRBJ1-1|-
TGCGCCAGCAGCAAGGGACAGGCTCCCGCTGAAGCTTTCTTT
CASSKGQAPAEAFF
>TRBD1|TRBV6-1|TRBJ1-1|few
TGTGCCAGCAGAAGACAGGGAGGCACTGAAGCTTTCTTT
CASRRQGGTEAFF
>TRBD1|TRBV27|TRBJ2-7|-
TGTGCCAGCAGACCTCAGGGACAGGCCTCCTACGAGCAGTACTTC
CASRPQGQASYEQYF
>-|TRBV19|TRBJ2-3|once
TGTGCCAGTAGGGGTAGCGGAGGGACAGATACGCAGTATTTT
CASRGSGGTDTQYF
>-|TRBV19|TRBJ2-1|-
TGTGCCACCTCTGGGGGGCAGGGCGACAATGAGCAGTTCTTC
CATSGGQGDNEQFF
>-|TRBV28|TRBJ1-5|few
TGTGCCAGCAGTTTAGGTGTCAGGGGTCAGCCCCAGCATTTT
CASSLGVRGQPQHF
>TRBD1|TRBV29-1|TRBJ2-2|-
TGCAGCGTTGACCTACAGGGGAGCAAAACCGGGGAGCTGTTTTTT
CSVDLQGSKTGELFF
>-|TRBV6-6|TRBJ1-1|-
TGTGCCAGCAGTTACTCGATCGAAGCTTTCTTT
CASSYSIEAFF
>-|TRBV6-1|TRBJ2-3|once
TGTGCCAGCAGTGACTGGGGGAGCACAGATACGCAGTATTTT
CASSDWGSTDTQYF
>TRBD1|TRBV5-1|TRBJ1-3|-
TGCGCCAGCAGCTGGGGGGACAGAACCTCCTCTGGAAACACCATATATTTT
CASSWGDRTSSGNTIYF
>-|TRBV29-1|TRBJ1-2|-
TGCAGCGTCCGGACAGCTAACTATGGCTACACCTTC
CSVRTANYGYTF
>-|TRBV19|TRBJ1-5|-
TGTGCCAGTAGTAAAGGAGGGGTTGGTAATCAGCCCCAGCATTTT
CASSKGGVGNQPQHF
>-|TRBV10-3|TRBJ2-7|-
TGTGCCATCATTTATTCCCAGGGGTTTCAGCCCTACGAGCAGTACTTC
CAIIYSQGFQPYEQYF
>TRBD2|TRBV4-1|TRBJ2-7|-
TGCGCCAGCAGCCAAGGACTAGCGGGAGAGCAGTACTTC
CASSQGLAGEQYF
>-|TRBV6-4|TRBJ2-3|-
TGTGCCAGCAGCCCCACAGATACGCAGTATTTT
CASSPTDTQYF
>-|TRBV7-2|TRBJ1-5|-
TGTGCCAGCAGCTTAGCGGTAAATCAGCCCCAGCATTTT
CASSLAVNQPQHF
>-|TRBV7-9|TRBJ1-5|-
TGTGCCAGCAGCTTAGAACCAGGGAATCAGCCCCAGCATTTT
CASSLEPGNQPQHF
>-|TRBV7-6|TRBJ2-1|-
TGTGCCAGCAGCTCCTCCCCTAGGATAGGATACGATGAGCAGTTCTTC
CASSSSPRIGYDEQFF
>TRBD1|TRBV2|TRBJ1-2|-
TGTGCCAGCAGACGGACAGGGGACGATGGCTACACCTTC
CASRRTGDDGYTF
>TRBD2|TRBV9|TRBJ2-2|few
TGTGCCAGCAGCGTCTACCCTAGCGGGCCGGCCGTTACCGGGGAGCTGTTTTTT
CASSVYPSGPAVTGELFF
>TRBD1|TRBV30|TRBJ2-1|-
TGTGCCTGGAGGACGACAGGGTTATGGGCGTCCTACAATGAGCAGTTCTTC
CAWRTTGLWASYNEQFF
>-|TRBV7-2|TRBJ1-2|-
TGTGCCAGCAGCTTAGCGGGGGGGGCGAACTATGGCTACACCTTC
CASSLAGGANYGYTF
>-|TRBV28|TRBJ1-5|-
TGTGCCAGCAGTCGGTATAGGGGGTACAACCAGCCCCAGCATTTT
CASSRYRGYNQPQHF
>-|TRBV5-1|TRBJ2-7|-
TGCGCCAGCGCACCAGAAGGGAGGACCTCCTACGAGCAGTACTTC
CASAPEGRTSYEQYF
>-|TRBV9|TRBJ2-3|-
TGTGCCAGCAGCCGGGACGGAAGCACAGATACGCAGTATTTT
CASSRDGSTDTQYF
>-|TRBV6-5|TRBJ1-1|-
TGTGCCAGCAGTTACCGACAAGGGGGTACTGAAGCTTTCTTT
CASSYRQGGTEAFF
>TRBD1|TRBV30|TRBJ2-1|-
TGTGCCTGGAGGACTAAACCGGGACAGGGTCCCAATGAGCAGTTCTTC
CAWRTKPGQGPNEQFF
>-|TRBV7-9|TRBJ1-1|-
TGTGCCAGCAGCCCGGCGGACGTCGAAGCTTTCTTT
CASSPADVEAFF
>-|TRBV4-3|TRBJ2-5|-
TGCGCCAGCAGCCAAGAAGGGATTGGGGGAGTAGAGACCCAGTACTTC
CASSQEGIGGVETQYF
>-|TRBV7-2|TRBJ2-3|-
TGTGCCAGCAGCTTAGATGGGCAGGATACGCAGTATTTT
CASSLDGQDTQYF
>TRBD2|TRBV7-2|TRBJ2-7|once
TGTGCCAGCAGCCCCCTACCGGGGGGGTCCTACGAGCAGTACTTC
CASSPLPGGSYEQYF
>-|TRBV27|TRBJ1-3|-
TGTGCCAGCAGTCCTCCGGGAGCAGGAAACACCATATATTTT
CASSPPGAGNTIYF
>TRBD1|TRBV12-5|TRBJ1-2|once
TGTGCTAGTGGTTTGGTTTTGGGGACAGGGGTGGGAGACTATGGCTACACCTTC
CASGLVLGTGVGDYGYTF
>TRBD2|TRBV27|TRBJ2-1|-
TGTGCCAGCAGTTTTGGGGGGGGAGAGCAGTTCTTC
CASSFGGGEQFF
>-|TRBV27|TRBJ1-1|-
TGTGCCAGTTCCAGCCTTGGGGACACTGAAGCTTTCTTT
CASSSLGDTEAFF
>TRBD2|TRBV4-3|TRBJ2-5|-
TGCGCCAGCAGCCGGGGACTAGCCCCAATCGAGACCCAGTACTTC
CASSRGLAPIETQYF
>-|TRBV5-4|TRBJ2-2|-
TGTGCCAGCAGCTTGTGGTGGAACACCGGGGAGCTGTTTTTT
CASSLWWNTGELFF